The entry below gives a single T cell receptor (beta chain) sequence along with its context. Its antigen remains unidentified. The germline V gene has CDR1 LGHNA and CDR2 YSLEER. The CDR3 is 13 amino acids. Trimming left V 0 bases short and J 4 bases short, with 7 bases between. This specimen comes from a study of T cells after posttransplantation cyclophosphamide. Study-wide findings and caveats: Tissue-infiltrating T cells from skin or gut overlapped little with blood T cells.

Some clones are missing from TCRdb's copy, which holds only in-frame ones; the method was immunoSEQ multiplex PCR. Found here are about 21,000 clones, around 90% of them singletons; the top ten hold 5.5% to 7.5%. A marrow graft followed busulfan-fludarabine conditioning, with cyclophosphamide on days +3 and +4. Sample: PBMCs, taken after allogeneic stem cell transplant with posttransplant cyclophosphamide. The chain has TRBV4-3 and TRBJ2-7; D call uncertain. This clonotype was obtained from a female patient aged 40-49 years who received an allogeneic stem cell transplant from a related donor, was CMV-positive, and had no GVHD. The graft donor may account for some of the T cells. The CDR3 nucleotides read TGCGCCAGCAGCCAAGACGGAGAATACGAGCAGTACTTC. Amino acid sequence: CASSQDGEYEQYF.